This T cell receptor (beta chain) stems from a study of cytomegalovirus exposure and HLA in healthy donors. The PCR was carried out with 60 Vbeta primers and 13 Jbeta primers. Using immunoSEQ multiplex PCR, the repertoire was profiled, and TCRdb retains in-frame clones only, with some absent. The repertoire holds around 170,000 clones, 65% to 85% seen once, with 1.3% to 1.5% in the top ten. As to this clone: What it binds is not known.

The CDR3 is 18 amino acids. The J segment lost 2 bases and the V segment lost 5 bases, leaving 17 bases of the junction unmatched. Germline V gives CDR1 SEHNR, CDR2 FQNEAQ (reference sequence). General study results and limits: Prior analysis indicated that the majority of TCR beta V segments exhibited productivity approximately 90% or approximately 30% of the time. Solely CMV serostatus was available to characterize immune exposure.

Nominally healthy donors provided the samples, though records likely missed some immune exposures. The genes are TRBV7-9 and TRBJ1-1, with 7 bases identical to TRBD1. This clonotype originated in a girl aged 5 to 17 in good health and CMV-seropositive. The sequencing sample was made of PBMCs. The CDR3 DNA sequence: TGTGCCAGCAGCCTACTTAGAGGGGACAGTCAAATTAACACTGAAGCTTTCTTT. It codes for CASSLLRGDSQINTEAFF.